The T cell receptor beta chain described here comes from a study of blood T cell repertoires in COVID-19. On the study more broadly: Sample material is recorded as cDNA or gDNA derived from T cells, B-cell-depleted T cells, or PBMCs.

The germline V gene has CDR1 MNHNY and CDR2 SVGAGI (reference sequence). CDR3 length: 15 residues. V was pared by 4 bases and J by 3 bases, with 5 bases of the junction left unmatched. As originally analysed: It was from reference gene primer amplification that nucleated cell counts were estimated. Clones were read by immunoSEQ multiplex PCR, and TCRdb kept only the in-frame ones, dropping some. For V, J and clone size, that table is used; D and trimming come from the DNA. The sample includes 100,000 to 150,000 clones, under 95% of them seen just once. This receptor was obtained from a man aged 45-65 years with active COVID-19. The chain links TRBV6-6 to TRBJ1-1, with 10 bases identical to TRBD1. The specimen was peripheral blood. The CDR3 spells CASSSGQGRHTEAFF. In DNA form, the CDR3 reads TGTGCCAGCAGTTCGGGACAGGGGAGACACACTGAAGCTTTCTTT.